A selection of T cell receptor beta chains follows, all from one sample in a study of CD8+CD57+ T cells in acquired aplastic anemia. MiXCR was run by TCRdb on the reads, yielding one entry per CDR3 protein. The table lists approximately 190,000 distinct CDR3 sequences, roughly half of them singletons. The material sequenced was sorted CD4+, CD8+, or CD8+CD57+ T cells (not recorded which) from PBMCs. The receptors here all came from a human donor with aplastic anemia. Both conserved end residues are part of each CDR3. A D gene is named only where the DNA matches it firmly. Expanded clones get a size class; other rows say once, few or many, or leave the size out.

abundance: .
d_gene: .
v_gene: TRBV10-2
j_gene: TRBJ2-5
CDR3aa: CASSESRSQETQYF
CDR3nt: TGCGCCAGCAGTGAGTCAAGGAGTCAAGAGACCCAGTACTTC

abundance: many
d_gene: .
v_gene: TRBV7-9
j_gene: TRBJ1-5
CDR3aa: CASSAAAQPQHF
CDR3nt: TGTGCCAGCAGCGCGGCCGCTCAGCCCCAGCATTTT

abundance: .
d_gene: .
v_gene: TRBV6-2/TRBV6-3
j_gene: TRBJ2-1
CDR3aa: CASRGRGYNEQFF
CDR3nt: TGTGCCAGCAGGGGTCGCGGTTACAATGAGCAGTTCTTC

abundance: .
d_gene: TRBD1
v_gene: TRBV24-1
j_gene: TRBJ2-4
CDR3aa: CATRAGGGNIQYF
CDR3nt: TGTGCCACCCGGGCAGGGGGCGGAAACATTCAGTACTTC

abundance: .
d_gene: TRBD2
v_gene: TRBV19
j_gene: TRBJ2-1
CDR3aa: CASSITSGKHNEQFF
CDR3nt: TGTGCCAGTAGTATAACTAGCGGGAAACACAATGAGCAGTTCTTC

abundance: .
d_gene: .
v_gene: TRBV11-1
j_gene: TRBJ1-3
CDR3aa: CASSLTGRSGNTIYF
CDR3nt: TGTGCCAGCAGCTTAACGGGGCGGTCAGGAAACACCATATATTTT

abundance: many
d_gene: .
v_gene: TRBV9
j_gene: TRBJ1-1
CDR3aa: CASSAGQMNTEAFF
CDR3nt: TGTGCCAGCAGCGCCGGACAGATGAACACTGAAGCTTTCTTT

abundance: many
d_gene: .
v_gene: TRBV10-3
j_gene: TRBJ1-3
CDR3aa: CAIRGAAGNTIYF
CDR3nt: TGTGCCATTCGCGGGGCGGCTGGAAACACCATATATTTT

abundance: .
d_gene: .
v_gene: TRBV20-1
j_gene: TRBJ2-7
CDR3aa: CSARGQWHEQYF
CDR3nt: TGCAGTGCTAGGGGGCAATGGCACGAGCAGTACTTC

abundance: .
d_gene: TRBD1
v_gene: TRBV5-1
j_gene: TRBJ2-7
CDR3aa: CASSLAGTGAYEQYF
CDR3nt: TGCGCCAGCAGCTTGGCCGGGACAGGGGCCTACGAGCAGTACTTC

abundance: .
d_gene: .
v_gene: TRBV15
j_gene: TRBJ1-5
CDR3aa: CATSNKETWGNQPQHF
CDR3nt: TGTGCCACCAGCAATAAGGAGACATGGGGCAATCAGCCCCAGCATTTT

abundance: many
d_gene: .
v_gene: TRBV19
j_gene: TRBJ1-1
CDR3aa: CASSIGKERGTEAFF
CDR3nt: TGTGCCAGTAGTATTGGGAAGGAGCGGGGCACTGAAGCTTTCTTT

abundance: .
d_gene: .
v_gene: TRBV9
j_gene: TRBJ1-1
CDR3aa: CASSVASRMNTEAFF
CDR3nt: TGTGCCAGCAGCGTAGCGAGCAGGATGAACACTGAAGCTTTCTTT

abundance: many
d_gene: .
v_gene: TRBV3-1
j_gene: TRBJ2-7
CDR3aa: CASRIRTDEQYF
CDR3nt: TGTGCCAGCAGAATAAGGACGGACGAGCAGTACTTC

abundance: .
d_gene: .
v_gene: TRBV20-1
j_gene: TRBJ2-7
CDR3aa: CSASLYRDLLSEQYF
CDR3nt: TGCAGTGCTAGTCTGTACCGAGACCTCTTGAGTGAGCAGTACTTC

abundance: many
d_gene: .
v_gene: TRBV7-6
j_gene: TRBJ1-5
CDR3aa: CASSSFSAGQPQHF
CDR3nt: TGTGCCAGCAGCTCTTTTAGCGCGGGACAGCCCCAGCATTTT

abundance: .
d_gene: .
v_gene: TRBV5-4
j_gene: TRBJ2-7
CDR3aa: CASSLGHNEQYF
CDR3nt: TGTGCCAGCAGCTTGGGGCACAACGAGCAGTACTTC

abundance: .
d_gene: .
v_gene: TRBV20-1
j_gene: TRBJ1-1
CDR3aa: CSVDGYTEAFF
CDR3nt: TGCAGCGTAGACGGCTACACTGAAGCTTTCTTT

abundance: .
d_gene: .
v_gene: TRBV7-9
j_gene: TRBJ1-2
CDR3aa: CASSSDGYGYTF
CDR3nt: TGTGCCAGCAGCTCGGACGGCTATGGCTACACCTTC

abundance: .
d_gene: .
v_gene: TRBV10-3
j_gene: TRBJ2-7
CDR3aa: CAISDNYEQYF
CDR3nt: TGTGCCATCAGCGATAACTACGAGCAGTACTTC

abundance: .
d_gene: .
v_gene: TRBV24-1
j_gene: TRBJ1-5
CDR3aa: CATSEDSNQPQHF
CDR3nt: TGTGCCACCAGTGAGGACAGTAATCAGCCCCAGCATTTT

abundance: .
d_gene: .
v_gene: TRBV9
j_gene: TRBJ2-5
CDR3aa: CASSDPYREETQSF
CDR3nt: TGTGCCAGCAGCGACCCTTACAGGGAAGAGACCCAGTCCTTC

abundance: once
d_gene: TRBD2
v_gene: TRBV29-1
j_gene: TRBJ2-7
CDR3aa: CSVDGLAGVYEQYF
CDR3nt: TGCAGCGTTGATGGTCTAGCGGGAGTATACGAGCAGTACTTC

abundance: many
d_gene: TRBD1
v_gene: TRBV7-9
j_gene: TRBJ1-1
CDR3aa: CASSFGDRGGTEAFF
CDR3nt: TGTGCCAGCAGCTTCGGGGACAGGGGAGGGACTGAAGCTTTCTTT

abundance: .
d_gene: .
v_gene: TRBV24-1
j_gene: TRBJ2-5
CDR3aa: CATSDWGSQETQYF
CDR3nt: TGTGCCACCAGTGATTGGGGATCTCAAGAGACCCAGTACTTC

abundance: few
d_gene: .
v_gene: TRBV10-2
j_gene: TRBJ1-2
CDR3aa: CASRGLEGYTF
CDR3nt: TGCGCCAGCAGGGGGCTGGAAGGCTACACCTTC

abundance: .
d_gene: .
v_gene: TRBV30
j_gene: TRBJ2-2
CDR3aa: CAFMNTGELFF
CDR3nt: TGTGCCTTTATGAACACCGGGGAGCTGTTTTTT

abundance: .
d_gene: .
v_gene: TRBV20-1
j_gene: TRBJ2-3
CDR3aa: CSAEGPRNTDTQYF
CDR3nt: TGCAGTGCCGAGGGACCGCGAAACACAGATACGCAGTATTTT

abundance: few
d_gene: TRBD1
v_gene: TRBV18
j_gene: TRBJ1-1
CDR3aa: CASQAGTGQNTEAFF
CDR3nt: TGTGCCAGCCAAGCCGGGACAGGGCAGAACACTGAAGCTTTCTTT

abundance: many
d_gene: TRBD1
v_gene: TRBV7-6
j_gene: TRBJ1-6
CDR3aa: CASSFPRIEGQEPPGASPLHF
CDR3nt: TGTGCCAGCAGCTTCCCCCGGATCGAGGGACAGGAACCCCCGGGGGCTTCACCCCTCCACTTT

abundance: few
d_gene: TRBD1
v_gene: TRBV10-3
j_gene: TRBJ2-1
CDR3aa: CAISGGGGTGGFDEQFF
CDR3nt: TGTGCCATCAGTGGCGGAGGGGGGACAGGGGGCTTCGATGAGCAGTTCTTC

abundance: few
d_gene: .
v_gene: TRBV10-3
j_gene: TRBJ2-6
CDR3aa: CAISESGANVLTF
CDR3nt: TGTGCCATCAGTGAGTCCGGGGCCAACGTCCTGACTTTC

abundance: .
d_gene: TRBD1
v_gene: TRBV11-2
j_gene: TRBJ1-2
CDR3aa: CASSLWRTGGRANYGYTF
CDR3nt: TGTGCCAGCAGCTTATGGAGGACAGGCGGGCGGGCTAACTATGGCTACACCTTC

abundance: .
d_gene: TRBD2
v_gene: TRBV6-1
j_gene: TRBJ2-5
CDR3aa: CASRKGLAGEQETQYF
CDR3nt: TGTGCCAGCAGGAAGGGACTAGCGGGAGAGCAAGAGACCCAGTACTTC

abundance: few
d_gene: .
v_gene: TRBV6-1
j_gene: TRBJ1-1
CDR3aa: CASSRLIGALNTEAFF
CDR3nt: TGTGCCAGCAGCCGACTGATAGGGGCGCTGAACACTGAAGCTTTCTTT

abundance: .
d_gene: TRBD1
v_gene: TRBV15
j_gene: TRBJ2-3
CDR3aa: CATSRGETGGTDTQYF
CDR3nt: TGTGCCACCAGCAGAGGAGAGACAGGGGGGACAGATACGCAGTATTTT